The clone carrying this T cell receptor beta chain was seen repeatedly, ten times or more. The data were obtained in a study of Graves' ophthalmopathy and Graves' hyperthyroidism. Trimming pared 8 bases from V and 6 bases from J, leaving 17 bases between. The CDR3 totals 13 residues. TCR beta CDR3 regions were amplified from RNA transcripts. First-round RT-PCR employed HTBI primers, with a second-round multiplex PCR after it. TCRdb reanalysed the multiplex PCR reads using MiXCR and keeps one entry per CDR3 protein. The sample carries roughly 170,000 distinct CDR3 sequences, about two fifths recorded once.

The sequencing input was peripheral blood. This receptor was identified in a man younger than 45 with Graves' ophthalmopathy. The chain carries TRBV12-3 or TRBV12-4 and TRBJ2-7, with D maybe TRBD1 (6 bases). The CDR3: CASCTGLISEQYF. CDR3 bases: TGTGCCAGCTGTACAGGGTTAATCTCCGAGCAGTACTTC.